This T cell receptor (beta chain) was documented in a study of T cells in Graves' hyperthyroidism and ophthalmopathy (dated by TCRdb to between 2019 and 2020). Looking at the study overall: Peripheral blood was collected at initial diagnosis, before any treatment. According to the paper, TCR Vbeta CDR3 sequencing was carried out on 120 to 150 peripheral blood samples, which came from fewer than 50 ophthalmopathy, about 75 hyperthyroidism and about 17 progressor patients. Prospective prediction of ophthalmopathy was tested in an independent validation cohort of fewer than 20 hyperthyroidism patients and 17 patients who later progressed to ophthalmopathy. Once sampling was done, hyperthyroidism patients were given methimazole at a starting dose of 30 mg daily, whereas ophthalmopathy patients were given high-dose intravenous methylprednisolone. The 75 to 100 discovery patients were randomly split 7:3 into training and test sets. To identify distinguishing TCR V-J signatures, a discovery cohort of some 99 patients was used, comprising some 45 with Graves' ophthalmopathy and 57 with stable Graves' hyperthyroidism. In more than 5 Graves' hyperthyroidism patients, the study also compared T-cell repertoires from thyroid tissue with T-cell repertoires from blood. Overall study results and their limits: In validation, progression to ophthalmopathy was predicted by the model with nearly 71% sensitivity and approximately 78% specificity, a median of about 6.4 months before onset. No statistical method was used to fix the sample size in advance, and group allocation was not hidden from the investigators. A model built on a 13 V-J signature distinguished ophthalmopathy from stable hyperthyroidism, reaching around 87% sensitivity and 81% to 83% specificity in cross-validation and 80%/75% in testing. Most expanded thyroid clonotypes (frequency above 0.001) were also found in blood, which suggests that blood repertoires may mirror thyroid immune responses.

For CDR1 and CDR2, the germline V gene (reference sequence) lists SEHNR and FQNEAQ. Counted from cysteine to phenylalanine, this CDR3 has 15 amino acids. Only CDR3 DNA is held: 45 bases, read in frame from base 1. V is clipped by 5 bases and J by 3 bases, and the sequence between their germline boundaries is 13 bases long. Stable Graves' hyperthyroidism was defined as the absence of progression to ophthalmopathy over 18 months of follow-up. The hyperthyroidism patients were between 18 and 65 years old and newly diagnosed, with a disease duration of less than 2 months. Patients with uncontrolled infections, other autoimmune diseases, pregnancy or lactation were excluded. Diagnoses were established on the basis of clinical symptoms, serum thyroxine and TRAb, thyroid ultrasound, and orbital computed tomography. PBMCs were separated from 10 ml of fresh peripheral blood using Ficoll-Paque density gradient centrifugation. Total RNA was extracted using Trizol reagent, and RNA quality was assessed on an Agilent 2100 Bioanalyzer.

Amplification of TCR beta CDR3 regions was carried out from RNA transcripts. The TCR CDR3 was subjected to a first round of RT-PCR using the HTBI primer set and the Qiagen OneStep RT-PCR kit. Libraries were constructed in a second round of multiplex PCR, after which size selection and purification were performed. Libraries were sequenced paired-end with 100 bp reads on an Illumina HiSeq2000. The authors processed their data as follows. SOAPnuke was used to process the raw data, with reads discarded if the reads contained adapters or uncalled bases, had a mean Phred below 15, or lacked an exact constant-primer or identifier match. High-quality paired reads were merged with COPE v1.2.5, and unique nucleotide sequences were defined as clonotypes. MiTCR v1.1 was used to align the clonotypes against IMGT TRBV, TRBD and TRBJ reference segments. Only V-J combinations with frequency above 0.0001, covering 98% to 99.2% of repertoires, were analysed. The TCS score was defined as the ratio of F50 (clonal expansion) to E x V (chaos), calculated using BLOSUM62-based TCRdist between CDR3 peptides within each V-J. Welch's t-statistics and random forest reduced just over 500 V-J features to about 12, which were used in a naive Bayes classifier (R e1071). TCRdb handled the public reads itself, with Q25 trimming in fastp and clone calling in MiXCR, and kept productive beta chains. Entries are consolidated by CDR3 protein sequence, retaining the most common genes and DNA. The V and J calls here are based on TCRdb, not the publication. Within this sample are 450,000 to 600,000 distinct CDR3 sequences, with 13% to 15% of them counted one time only. The top ten hold approximately 15% of the sample.

This clonotype was seen more than once but under ten times. What antigen it recognizes has not been identified. No base quality information exists; no much larger clone differs at one position. The sequencing input was blood. The sequence was obtained from a woman in her thirties or forties with Graves' hyperthyroidism. The sequence is built from TRBV7-9 and TRBJ2-2, and perhaps TRBD1 as D gene, on 6 matching bases. The DNA reads TGTGCCAGCAGCCCCCGGGACATGGACACCGGGGAGCTGTTTTTT. Translated, it reads CASSPRDMDTGELFF.